Presented here are 24 T cell receptor beta chains from one specimen sequenced in a study of blood T cell repertoires in COVID-19. Data came from immunoSEQ multiplex PCR; TCRdb stores just in-frame clones and leaves some out. The table lists approximately 230,000 clones, around four fifths of them singletons. Source material: peripheral blood. These receptors all stem from an elderly man with acute or convalescent COVID-19.

The chain joins TRBV3-1 (or the pseudogene TRBV3-2) to TRBJ2-1, with a tentative D call TRBD2 (5 bases). V lost 3 bases and J lost 0, with 12 bases in between. The CDR3 runs 16 residues. Looked up from germline, CDR1 is LGHDT and CDR2 is YNNKEL (reference sequence). CDR3 loop: CASSHEGSLSYNEQFF. Written as DNA, the CDR3 is TGTGCCAGCAGCCACGAGGGCTCCCTCTCCTACAATGAGCAGTTCTTC.

V is TRBV12-3 or TRBV12-4 and J is TRBJ1-2, with D hard to call. Trimming left V 5 bases short and J 5 bases short, with 12 bases between. This CDR3 has 13 residues. The CDR3 DNA follows: TGTGCCAGCAGTCCGGTGGTAGCTTATGGCTACACCTTC. Translating gives CASSPVVAYGYTF.

The genes are TRBV5-1 and TRBJ2-7; a weak D match, TRBD2 (5 bases). The CDR3 consists of 12 residues. Trimming left V 2 bases short and J 6 bases short, with 9 bases between. Germline values: CDR1 SGHRS, CDR2 YFSETQ. Written as DNA, the CDR3 is TGCGCCAGCAGCTTCCAAGGAGGCGAGCAGTACTTC. It is translated as CASSFQGGEQYF.

The J gene is TRBJ1-2, the V gene TRBV20-1; D is uncertain. This CDR3 has 10 residues. The germline V and J ends were trimmed by 6 bases and 4 bases, with 6 bases remaining between them. CDR1 is DFQATT and CDR2 is SNEGSKA in the germline V gene (reference sequence). The CDR3 is CSARVYGYTF. The DNA of the CDR3 is TGCAGTGCGCGGGTCTATGGCTACACCTTC.

The chain carries TRBV5-4 and TRBJ2-3, with a tentative D call TRBD2 (6 bases). Per germline, CDR1 SGHNT and CDR2 YYREEE (reference sequence). Trimming took 4 bases from V and 5 from J, leaving 17 bases between them. The CDR3 runs 15 residues. CDR3 nucleotide sequence: TGTGCCAGCAGCGGGACTCCGGAACCCCAAGATACGCAGTATTTT. Translation: CASSGTPEPQDTQYF.

This clone was recorded a few times. This rearrangement joins TRBV27 to TRBJ1-1, with 11 bases that match TRBD1. V dropped 5 bases and J dropped 4; count of bases not matched to a gene: 12. Germline CDR1 and CDR2: MNHEY and SMNVEV (reference sequence). The CDR3 totals 17 residues. For the CDR3, the DNA is TGTGCCAGCAGTCCGACCGGGACAGGGGGGATTAGCACTGAAGCTTTCTTT. The encoded protein is CASSPTGTGGISTEAFF.

The chain has TRBV11-2 and TRBJ1-3; TRBD1 agrees at 7 bases. Germline lookup yields CDR1 SGHAT and CDR2 FQNNGV. The CDR3 runs to 14 residues. J was trimmed by 1 base and V by 6 bases; bases with no gene match: 3. This CDR3 is CASSIQGSGNTIYF. CDR3 sequence (DNA): TGTGCCAGCAGTATACAGGGGTCTGGAAACACCATATATTTT.

V gene TRBV10-3 combines with J gene TRBJ2-7; possibly TRBD2 for D (5 bases). The CDR3 contains 13 residues. Between the trimmed V and J ends, which lost 6 bases and 3 bases, there was a span of 12 bases. Germline values: CDR1 ENHRY, CDR2 SYGVKD. CDR3 DNA: TGTGCCATCAGCCCCAGCGGAGACTACGAGCAGTACTTC. Translated, it gives CAISPSGDYEQYF.

The V call is TRBV6-5, the J call TRBJ1-5, with D hard to call. The CDR3 is made up of 15 amino acids. Germline CDR1 and CDR2: MNHEY and SVGAGI. The ends were cut back, 0 bases at V and 0 bases at J, with 6 bases in the middle. This chain's CDR3 is CASSYSRYSNQPQHF. The CDR3 DNA follows: TGTGCCAGCAGTTACTCTCGGTATAGCAATCAGCCCCAGCATTTT.

The V gene is TRBV28, the J gene TRBJ1-2, with TRBD1 identical over 9 bases. CDR1 and CDR2 (germline): MDHEN, SYDVKM. The CDR3 spans 15 residues. V dropped 5 bases and J dropped 7; count of bases not matched to a gene: 11. CDR3 nucleotide sequence: TGTGCCAGCAGTCCGAGACCGGGACAGGGCTCTGGCTACACCTTC. Residues: CASSPRPGQGSGYTF.

The gene calls are TRBV2 and TRBJ1-1; 8 bases match TRBD1. The germline gives CDR1 SNHLY, CDR2 FYNNEI. The CDR3 spans 15 residues. Trimming at V came to 6 bases and at J to 4 bases, leaving 10 bases not matched to a gene. CDR3 DNA sequence: TGTGCCAGCAGCATAGGACAGGGCTCCGTCACTGAAGCTTTCTTT. Translation: CASSIGQGSVTEAFF.

The CDR3 sequence is CASSGGTGGGETQYF. The CDR3 coding sequence is TGCGCCAGCAGCGGAGGGACAGGGGGCGGGGAGACCCAGTACTTC. This chain connects TRBV5-1 to TRBJ2-5, with 12 bases aligning to TRBD1. The CDR3 covers 15 residues. Germline-derived CDR1 and CDR2 are SGHRS and YFSETQ. Losses at the gene ends were 4 bases for V and 5 bases for J; bases not matched to a gene: 6.

The rearrangement uses TRBV6-4 and TRBJ1-6; the D is unclear. The V end lost 2 bases, the J end lost 10 bases, and 9 bases lay between the germline ends. The CDR3 has 13 residues. Germline V CDR1 and CDR2: MRHNA, SNTAGT. This CDR3 reads CASSDNFNSPLHF. Written as DNA, the CDR3 is TGTGCCAGCAGTGACAACTTCAACTCACCCCTCCACTTT.

This clone was picked up one time. This chain links TRBV19 with TRBJ2-3; TRBD2 is a possible D gene (5 bases). Germline V gene data show CDR1 as LNHDA and CDR2 as SQIVND (reference sequence). There are 13 residues in the CDR3. The V gene lost 6 bases and the J gene lost 4 bases, with 11 bases spanning the gap. The chain's CDR3 is CASRVSGSDTQYF. The CDR3 DNA follows: TGTGCCAGTAGGGTTTCGGGGTCAGATACGCAGTATTTT.

This rearrangement joins TRBV28 to TRBJ1-2; 9 positions match TRBD1. The CDR3 sequence is 15 residues long. With 6 bases clipped from V and 0 bases from J, the junction kept 5 bases outside the gene matches. CDR1 is MDHEN, CDR2 SYDVKM, per germline. Written as DNA, the CDR3 is TGTGCCAGCAGCACAGGGGGCGATTCTAACTATGGCTACACCTTC. As protein: CASSTGGDSNYGYTF.

The J gene is TRBJ2-7, the V gene TRBV5-1, with TRBD2 identical over 11 bases. Germline V gives CDR1 SGHRS, CDR2 YFSETQ. Trimming removed 4 bases from V and 2 bases from J; junction bases left unmatched: 11. This CDR3 contains 17 residues. The CDR3 DNA is TGCGCCAGCAGCGCAAGGACAGGGACTAGCGGAACCTACGAGCAGTACTTC. Protein sequence: CASSARTGTSGTYEQYF.

V gene TRBV15 combines with J gene TRBJ2-6, with no clear D. This CDR3 region has 16 residues. Trimming stripped 3 bases from V and 2 bases from J, with 11 bases between. Germline V gives CDR1 LNHNV, CDR2 YYDKDF (reference sequence). The CDR3 DNA follows: TGTGCCACCAGCAGGCTCAAGAGTACTGGGGCCAACGTCCTGACTTTC. Protein product: CATSRLKSTGANVLTF.

V and J are TRBV7-3 and TRBJ2-6; no clear D gene. This CDR3 contains 13 residues. The ends were cut back, 5 bases at V and 2 bases at J, with 4 bases in the middle. Germline CDR1 is SGHTA and CDR2 is FQGTGA. The CDR3 spells CASSPAGANVLTF. CDR3 in DNA: TGTGCCAGCAGCCCCGCTGGGGCCAACGTCCTGACTTTC.

This clone occurred a few times. This chain joins TRBV2 and TRBJ1-1; possibly TRBD1 for D (6 bases). The CDR3 loop spans 11 amino acids. Deletions cut 5 bases from V and 8 bases from J, with 9 bases between. Germline CDR1 SNHLY, CDR2 FYNNEI. CDR3 in amino acids: CASSRTAEAFF. The CDR3 nucleotides are TGTGCCAGCAGTCGGACAGCCGAAGCTTTCTTT.

The chain has TRBV5-1 and TRBJ2-5; tentative D call: TRBD2 (5 bases). V lost 4 bases to trimming and J lost 0 bases, with 13 bases between them. Germline lookup yields CDR1 SGHRS and CDR2 YFSETQ. The CDR3 is made up of 15 amino acids. The DNA for the CDR3 is TGCGCCAGCAGCCCGGAGGTGGGCAACCAAGAGACCCAGTACTTC. Translating it yields CASSPEVGNQETQYF.

The J gene is TRBJ2-2, the V gene TRBV19, with TRBD1 as a possible D gene (6 bases). Trimming removed 0 bases from V and 4 bases from J, with 15 bases in between. CDR3 length: 17 amino acids. Germline CDR1 LNHDA, CDR2 SQIVND (reference sequence). CDR3 sequence reads: CASSIEGRIGGTGELFF. The CDR3 DNA reads as TGTGCCAGTAGTATAGAAGGACGCATAGGGGGCACCGGGGAGCTGTTTTTT.

The CDR3, as DNA: TGTGCCAGCAGCCATGGAGGGACAGGGAATCCAGATACGCAGTATTTT. Amino acids: CASSHGGTGNPDTQYF. The rearrangement links TRBV6-6 to TRBJ2-3, with 9 bases aligning to TRBD1. Per germline, CDR1 MNHNY and CDR2 SVGAGI (reference sequence). V lost 6 bases to trimming and J lost 4 bases; unmatched junction nucleotides: 11. This CDR3 contains 16 residues.

In the case of this clone: The sample has other DNA sequences that encode this CDR3 too. The V call is TRBV5-1, the J call TRBJ2-7; 10 bases are shared with TRBD2. The V gene end was trimmed by 0 bases and the J gene end by 4 bases; junction bases not matched to a gene: 4. Germline V gene data show CDR1 as SGHRS and CDR2 as YFSETQ. This CDR3 comprises 15 residues. The CDR3 sequence: CASSLGGTSAYEQYF. The CDR3 DNA reads TGCGCCAGCAGCTTGGGAGGGACTAGCGCTTACGAGCAGTACTTC.

V usage is TRBV4-1 and J usage is TRBJ2-3; maybe TRBD2 (5 bases). Germline assignment: CDR1 MGHRA and CDR2 YSYEKL. The CDR3 is 14 residues long. Trimming pared 8 bases from V and 0 bases from J, leaving 12 bases between. This CDR3 reads CASQAVTSTDTQYF. The CDR3 DNA is TGCGCCAGCCAAGCGGTTACTAGCACAGATACGCAGTATTTT.